One and the same sample provided the 9 T cell receptor beta chains below, sequenced in a study of regulatory T cells in long-lasting Graves disease. Arm-PCR of CDR3 regions and iRepertoire HTBI primers were the basis on which TCR beta libraries were built. TCRdb called the multiplex PCR reads again in MiXCR, with one record for every CDR3 protein. The table shows almost 350,000 distinct CDR3 sequences, with around 19% occurring only once. Time point denoted: persistent/refractory GD, antithyroid drugs over 5 years with positive TRAb. Extracted RNA from PBMCs served as the source of the TCR library. Sequencing used peripheral blood mononuclear cells (PBMCs), obtained when the disease was refractory, from a patient treated with antithyroid drugs. These receptors came from a female donor with Graves disease.

The chain links TRBV11-2 to TRBJ2-7; D might be TRBD2 (5 bases). The CDR3 covers 14 residues. Germline loops: CDR1 SGHAT, CDR2 FQNNGV. Trimming stripped 0 bases from V and 5 bases from J, with 11 bases between. CDR3 amino acids: CASSLERIGNEQYF. For the CDR3, the DNA is TGTGCCAGCAGCTTAGAGAGGATCGGGAACGAGCAGTACTTC.

Many counts were recorded for this clonotype. The genes are TRBV2 and TRBJ2-7; 7 bases match TRBD1. The CDR3 is 13 amino acids. V shed 6 bases and J 7 bases; nucleotides not matched to a gene: 9. CDR1 is SNHLY, CDR2 FYNNEI, per germline. CDR3 sequence reads: CASRGQPVGEQYF. In nucleotides, the CDR3 is TGTGCCAGCAGGGGACAGCCGGTGGGGGAGCAGTACTTC. Combining the CDR3 with reference TRBV2 and TRBJ2-7 gives the whole variable domain EPEVTQTPSHQVTQMGQEVILRCVPISNHLYFYWYRQILGQKVEFLVSFYNNEISEKSEIFDDQFSVERPDGSNFTLKIRSTKLEDSAMYFCASRGQPVGEQYFGPGTRLTVT.

The V and J genes are TRBV27 and TRBJ2-7, with D possibly matching TRBD1 (6 bases). Trimming stripped 7 bases from V and 2 bases from J, with 9 bases between. CDR1 MNHEY and CDR2 SMNVEV come from the germline V gene (reference sequence). The CDR3 length is 12 residues. CDR3 loop: CASMGATYEQYF. The CDR3 region has the DNA TGTGCCAGCATGGGGGCTACCTACGAGCAGTACTTC.

This clonotype was picked up many times. This chain connects TRBV11-2 to TRBJ2-5; maybe TRBD2 (5 bases). Germline V gene lookup returns CDR1 SGHAT and CDR2 FQNNGV. With 0 bases removed from V and 5 bases from J, the gap between germline ends came to 10 bases. CDR3 length: 14 residues. The CDR3 DNA reads as TGTGCCAGCAGCTTAGATGTGGTAGCGGAGACCCAGTACTTC. Amino acids: CASSLDVVAETQYF.

The chain couples TRBV10-3 to TRBJ1-6, with 11 bases that match TRBD1. The CDR3 length is 15 residues. Germline CDR1 reads ENHRY; CDR2 reads SYGVKD. V dropped 6 bases and J dropped 5; count of bases not matched to a gene: 3. The CDR3 bases are TGTGCCATCAGAGGGACAGGGGGAAATAATTCACCCCTCCACTTT. Protein: CAIRGTGGNNSPLHF.

The V call is TRBV5-6, the J call TRBJ1-2; 8 bases are shared with TRBD1. Trimming at V came to 3 bases and at J to 3 bases, leaving 7 bases not matched to a gene. Germline loops: CDR1 SGHDT, CDR2 YYEEEE. The CDR3 contains 15 residues. The DNA of the CDR3 is TGTGCCAGCAGCTCTCCGGGACAGGTTCACTATGGCTACACCTTC. This translates into CASSSPGQVHYGYTF.

The V call is TRBV12-3 or TRBV12-4, the J call TRBJ1-1; D remains unclear. Trimming shortened V by 5 bases and J by 5 bases, and 12 bases separated the two germline ends. This CDR3 has 13 amino acids. In DNA form, the CDR3 reads TGTGCCAGCAGTGACGCCGCCGGGACTGAAGCTTTCTTT. It encodes CASSDAAGTEAFF.

The J gene is TRBJ2-5, the V gene TRBV6-1; the D is unclear. The germline V gene has CDR1 MNHNS and CDR2 SASEGT. This CDR3 has 12 residues. V was trimmed by 5 bases and J by 7 bases, leaving 11 bases between them. CDR3 nucleotides: TGTGCCAGCAGTCAGATCGATGGGACCCAGTACTTC. Its protein product is CASSQIDGTQYF.

The V call is TRBV9, the J call TRBJ1-5; D gene uncertain. CDR1 is SGDLS and CDR2 is YYNGEE in the germline V gene. Trimming took off 0 bases at V and 6 bases at J, with 10 bases between the two ends. There are 14 residues in the CDR3. The CDR3 DNA reads TGTGCCAGCAGCGTAGGCCCGGGCGGTCAGCCCCAGCATTTT. Translating gives CASSVGPGGQPQHF.